Listed below are T cell receptor beta chains from one sample, sequenced in a study of T cell repertoires in cytomegalovirus infection. From the reads, TCRdb called clonotypes with MiXCR, one entry per CDR3 protein. The data hold about 920,000 distinct CDR3 sequences, with under 40% observed a single time. Their specific antigens are unknown. This specimen consisted of cultured CD8+ T cells from PBMCs, obtained from culture after CMV antigen stimulation. These receptors were collected from a human donor in good health (CMV status not recorded). Some clones in this sample may be carry-over from other donors' samples. Each CDR3 is given with its conserved first and last residue. A D gene is named only where the DNA matches it firmly. Clone size is given for some rows only: seen once, a few or many times, or a class if the clone is expanded.

clone size,V gene,J gene,D gene,CDR3 DNA,CDR3 protein
many,TRBV7-2,TRBJ2-1,TRBD2,TGTGCCAGCACCTGGGAGCGGGGCCGCAATGAGCAGTTCTTC,CASTWERGRNEQFF
-,TRBV29-1,TRBJ2-3,-,TGCAGCGTTGGGGGGGTGGGGCCCCCAGATACGCAGTATTTT,CSVGGVGPPDTQYF
many,TRBV6-2/TRBV6-3,TRBJ2-5,TRBD2,TGCGCCAGCAGCTATAGCGGGGGGCAAGAGACCCAGTACTTC,CASSYSGGQETQYF
many,TRBV7-9,TRBJ1-2,-,TGTGCCAGCAGCTCCTCCGGGACGTATAACTATGGCTACACCTTC,CASSSSGTYNYGYTF
-,TRBV7-8,TRBJ1-1,-,TGTGCCAGCAGCCCTTATAGGGTTGCGAACACTGAAGCTTTCTTT,CASSPYRVANTEAFF
many,TRBV7-6,TRBJ2-5,-,TGTGCCAGCAGCCGGTCATCGGGCCAAGAGACCCAGTACTTC,CASSRSSGQETQYF
-,TRBV7-7,TRBJ2-2,-,TGTGCTAGCAGCCTCTCGGGGGAATCAAAGGACGGGGAGCTGTTTTTT,CASSLSGESKDGELFF
-,TRBV6-5,TRBJ1-3,TRBD1,TGTGCCAGCAGTTACCGACCCCAGGACAGGGGGCTTGGAAACACCATATATTTT,CASSYRPQDRGLGNTIYF
-,TRBV9,TRBJ2-2,TRBD2,TGTGCCAGCAGCCCCGCGGGGGATGTTACCGGGGAGCTGTTTTTT,CASSPAGDVTGELFF
many,TRBV29-1,TRBJ1-1,TRBD1,TGCAGCGCTTCAGGGGGAGAAGGGAACACTGAAGCTTTCTTT,CSASGGEGNTEAFF
-,TRBV19,TRBJ1-1,TRBD1,TGTGCCAGTAGTACAGAACAGGGGGCGCCCACTGAAGCTTTCTTT,CASSTEQGAPTEAFF
-,TRBV11-1,TRBJ2-6,-,TGTGCCAGCAGCTCAATCTCTGGGGCCAACGTCCTGACTTTC,CASSSISGANVLTF
many,TRBV7-9,TRBJ1-3,-,TGTGCCGTTATCTCGCGGGGCTCTGGAAACACCATATATTTT,CAVISRGSGNTIYF
-,TRBV6-2/TRBV6-3,TRBJ2-5,-,TGTGCCAGCAGTTACCCTCTCCGTGAGACCCAGTACTTC,CASSYPLRETQYF
few,TRBV7-9,TRBJ1-4,TRBD1,TGTGCCAGCAGCCTTCGACAGGGGAGTAATGAAAAACTGTTTTTT,CASSLRQGSNEKLFF
-,TRBV4-2,TRBJ1-1,-,TGTGCCAGCAGCCAAGGGCAGTACACTGAAGCTTTCTTT,CASSQGQYTEAFF
-,TRBV7-3,TRBJ2-1,-,TGTGCCAGCAGCTTAACGTTCGGCAGGGGTCATGAGCAGTTCTTC,CASSLTFGRGHEQFF
-,TRBV2,TRBJ2-3,-,TGTGCCAGCAGTGAAGGTACGGGGAGTCTGGATACGCAGTATTTT,CASSEGTGSLDTQYF
-,TRBV7-6,TRBJ1-4,TRBD1,TGTGCCAGCAGCTTGGGACAGGGAAATGAAAAACTGTTTTTT,CASSLGQGNEKLFF
-,TRBV11-3,TRBJ2-1,TRBD2,TGTGCCAGCAGCTTCGGGGGGGGGATAAATGAGCAGTTCTTC,CASSFGGGINEQFF
-,TRBV7-9,TRBJ1-5,-,TGTGCCAGCAGCTTAGGCCCACAGGGCACAAATCAGCCCCAGCATTTT,CASSLGPQGTNQPQHF